The clone carrying this T cell receptor (beta chain) was counted ten times or more. Its cognate antigen is unknown. These data are taken from a study of beta chain bispecific antibodies for T cell cancers. Expansion lasted approximately 3 days, with either anti-CD3 antibody OKT3 or CD3/CD28 beads. Study outcomes and limitations: Normal T cells contributed less of the targeted TRBV signal than the leukemia cells did.

TCRdb recomputed calls from the 5' RACE reads with MiXCR, one row per CDR3 protein. The sample includes about 17,000 distinct CDR3 sequences, about 1.9% of them seen just once. This sequence originates from a human donor in good health. Some clones in this sample may be carry-over from other donors' samples. The sequenced sample was healthy donor T cells cultured with leukemia cells.

CDR3 nucleotide sequence: TGTGCCAGCAGCTTAGTGAGCGGGGGGGCCGGCACAGATACGCAGTATTTT. It specifies CASSLVSGGAGTDTQYF. The chain recombines TRBV7-2 with TRBJ2-3, with 10 bases aligning to TRBD2. Losses at the gene ends were 1 base for V and 1 base for J; bases not matched to a gene: 5. The germline gives CDR1 SGHTA, CDR2 FQGNSA. This CDR3 spans 17 amino acids.